This T cell receptor beta chain emerged from a study of spatial heterogeneity in lung cancer. Study in general: An average of more than ten raw reads was observed per unique TCR and UMI combination.

Each TCR cDNA molecule carried a unique molecular identifier. TCRdb passed the 5' RACE reads through MiXCR, listing each CDR3 protein once. The profile shows several thousand distinct CDR3 sequences, roughly 5% of them singletons. Many counts were recorded for this clonotype. The time point is: sample taken at primary tumor resection. Whole RNA, which was extracted from tumor, nontumor lung tissue or frozen PBMC, was sequenced without any cell sorting. Specimen: normal lung tissue next to the tumor, collected at surgery. This clonotype originated in a female donor with early-stage non-small cell lung cancer.

This chain's CDR3 is CASSIGTSGSSNEQFF. The CDR3, as DNA: TGCGCCAGCAGCATTGGGACTAGCGGGAGTTCCAATGAGCAGTTCTTC. J is TRBJ2-1 and V is TRBV5-1, with TRBD2 matching 14 bases. CDR3 length equals 16 residues. The germline gives CDR1 SGHRS, CDR2 YFSETQ. Trimming at V came to 4 bases and at J to 6 bases, leaving 6 bases not matched to a gene. Supplemented by reference TRBV5-1 and TRBJ2-1, the full variable domain reads KAGVTQTPRYLIKTRGQQVTLSCSPISGHRSVSWYQQTPGQGLQFLFEYFSETQRNKGNFPGRFSGRQFSNSRSEMNVSTLELGDSALYLCASSIGTSGSSNEQFFGPGTRLTVL.